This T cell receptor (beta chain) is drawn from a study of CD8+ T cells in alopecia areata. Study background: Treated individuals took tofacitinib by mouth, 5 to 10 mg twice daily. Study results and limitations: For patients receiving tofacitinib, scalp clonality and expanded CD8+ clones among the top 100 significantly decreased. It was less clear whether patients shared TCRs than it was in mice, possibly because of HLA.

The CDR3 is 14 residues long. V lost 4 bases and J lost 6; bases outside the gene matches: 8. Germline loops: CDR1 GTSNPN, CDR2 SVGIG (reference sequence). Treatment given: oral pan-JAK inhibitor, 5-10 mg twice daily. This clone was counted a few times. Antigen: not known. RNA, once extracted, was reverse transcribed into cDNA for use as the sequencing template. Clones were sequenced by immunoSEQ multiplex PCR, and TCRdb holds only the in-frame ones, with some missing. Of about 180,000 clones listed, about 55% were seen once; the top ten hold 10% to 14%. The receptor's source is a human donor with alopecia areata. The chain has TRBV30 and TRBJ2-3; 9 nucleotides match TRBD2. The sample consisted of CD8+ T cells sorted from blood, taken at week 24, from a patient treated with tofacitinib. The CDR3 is CAWTGGGAGDTQYF. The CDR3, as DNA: TGTGCCTGGACGGGCGGGGGGGCCGGCGATACGCAGTATTTT.